This T cell receptor (beta chain) was observed in a study of blood T cell repertoires in COVID-19. Whole-study context: The United States, Italy and Spain supplied acute and convalescent COVID-19 samples. In each case, the material was cDNA or gDNA derived from T cells, B-cell-depleted T cells, or PBMCs.

This CDR3 is 14 amino acids long. The V end lost 5 bases, the J end lost 0 bases, and 13 bases lay between the germline ends. CDR1 and CDR2 from the germline V gene are SQVTM and ANQGSEA. In Seattle, patients joined the study during active infection and were tracked longitudinally. How the authors handled the data: Amplifying reference gene primers gave estimates of nucleated cell counts. Method: immunoSEQ multiplex PCR; TCRdb's copy keeps in-frame clones and lacks some. The DNA gave D and trimming, while V, J and clone size come from that table. Found here are 150,000 or so clones, 75% to 85% of them singletons; the top ten hold roughly 5.1%.

The sequence came from a woman in her 70s with COVID-19, enrolled during active disease. The chain combines TRBV29-1 with TRBJ1-1; no clear D. Sequenced: peripheral blood. CDR3 in amino acids: CSVLPLAVNTEAFF. CDR3 bases: TGCAGCGTTCTACCCTTAGCCGTGAACACTGAAGCTTTCTTT.